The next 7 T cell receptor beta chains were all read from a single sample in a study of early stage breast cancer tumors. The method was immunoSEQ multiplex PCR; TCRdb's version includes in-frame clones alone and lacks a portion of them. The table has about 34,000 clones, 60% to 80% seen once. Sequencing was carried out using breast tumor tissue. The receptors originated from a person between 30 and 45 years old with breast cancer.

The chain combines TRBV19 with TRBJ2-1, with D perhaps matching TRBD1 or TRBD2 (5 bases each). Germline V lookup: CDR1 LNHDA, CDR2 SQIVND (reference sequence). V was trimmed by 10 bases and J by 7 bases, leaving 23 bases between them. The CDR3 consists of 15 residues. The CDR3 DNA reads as TGTGCCACCTCGACGGACGGGACCTTGTGGAATGAGCAGTTCTTC. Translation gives CATSTDGTLWNEQFF.

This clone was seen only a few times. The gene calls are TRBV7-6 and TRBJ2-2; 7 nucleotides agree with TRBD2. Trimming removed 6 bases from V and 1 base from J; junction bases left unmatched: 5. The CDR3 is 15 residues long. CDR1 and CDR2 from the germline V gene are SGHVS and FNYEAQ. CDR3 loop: CASRNPSGNTGELFF. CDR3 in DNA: TGTGCCAGCAGAAATCCTAGCGGGAACACCGGGGAGCTGTTTTTT. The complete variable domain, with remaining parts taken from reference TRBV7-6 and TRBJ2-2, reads GAGVSQSPRYKVTKRGQDVALRCDPISGHVSLYWYRQALGQGPEFLTYFNYEAQQDKSGLPNDRFSAERPEGSISTLTIQRTEQRDSAMYRCASRNPSGNTGELFFGEGSRLTVL.

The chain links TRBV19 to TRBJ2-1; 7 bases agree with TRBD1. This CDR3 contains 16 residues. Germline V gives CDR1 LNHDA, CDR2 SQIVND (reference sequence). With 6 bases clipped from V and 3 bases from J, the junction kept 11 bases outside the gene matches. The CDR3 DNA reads TGTGCCAGTAGCCGGTCCGGGACAGCCTTCTACAATGAGCAGTTCTTC. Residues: CASSRSGTAFYNEQFF.

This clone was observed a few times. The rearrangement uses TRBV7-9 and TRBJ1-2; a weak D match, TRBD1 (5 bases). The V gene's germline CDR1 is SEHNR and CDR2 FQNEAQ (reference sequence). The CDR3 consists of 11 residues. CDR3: CVGEAFYGYTF. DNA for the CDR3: TGTGTGGGGGAGGCCTTCTATGGCTACACCTTC.

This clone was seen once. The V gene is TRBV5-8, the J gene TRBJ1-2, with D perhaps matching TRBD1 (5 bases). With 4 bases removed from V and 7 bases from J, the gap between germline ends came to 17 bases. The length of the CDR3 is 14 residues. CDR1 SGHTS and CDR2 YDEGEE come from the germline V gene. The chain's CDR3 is CASSRPRTLSGYTF. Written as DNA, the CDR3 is TGTGCCAGCAGCCGACCTAGGACATTATCTGGCTACACCTTC.

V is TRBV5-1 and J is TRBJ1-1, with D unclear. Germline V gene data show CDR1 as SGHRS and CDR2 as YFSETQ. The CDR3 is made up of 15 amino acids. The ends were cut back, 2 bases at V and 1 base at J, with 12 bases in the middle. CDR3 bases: TGCGCCAGCAGCTTAAGGTGGTGGGGGAACACTGAAGCTTTCTTT. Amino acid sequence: CASSLRWWGNTEAFF.

The CDR3: CASSEGQLSNTEAFF. In DNA, the CDR3 is TGCGCCAGCAGCGAGGGGCAGCTCTCGAACACTGAAGCTTTCTTT. The genes are TRBV5-1 and TRBJ1-1; TRBD1 might be the D (5 bases). The CDR3 contains 15 residues. Germline V gene lookup returns CDR1 SGHRS and CDR2 YFSETQ. Deletions cut 4 bases from V and 1 base from J, with 14 bases between.